This T cell receptor (beta chain) is from a study of blood T cell repertoires in COVID-19. A word on this clone: The same CDR3 arises from other DNA sequences in this sample as well.

Cohort placement rested on clinical history that participants reported themselves. Exposed enrollees encountered a COVID-19 case at some point within 2 weeks before study entry. Method: immunoSEQ multiplex PCR; TCRdb's copy keeps in-frame clones and lacks some. The table records some 270,000 clones, 80% to 90% of them present only once. CDR3 length: 14 residues. Between the trimmed V and J ends, which lost 3 bases and 0 bases, there was a span of 8 bases. Germline-derived CDR1 and CDR2 are KGHSH and LQKENI. The genes are TRBV18 and TRBJ1-1; D perhaps matches TRBD1 (5 bases). The sequenced sample consisted of PBMCs or T cells enriched from blood (not recorded which). This sequence originates from a woman aged 50 to 60 who had been exposed to COVID-19. The CDR3 loop reads CASSPGRLNTEAFF. DNA for the CDR3: TGTGCCAGCTCACCGGGGCGATTGAACACTGAAGCTTTCTTT.